Presented here are 27 T cell receptor beta chains from one specimen sequenced in a study of blood T cell repertoires in COVID-19. Measured with immunoSEQ multiplex PCR; TCRdb has only the in-frame clones, and not every one. The table records roughly 180,000 clones, 80% to 90% of them present only once. Sequencing used peripheral blood. The receptors shown here come from a man in his 60s with acute or convalescent COVID-19.

The V gene is TRBV5-1, the J gene TRBJ2-2; D may be TRBD2 (6 bases). The CDR3 loop spans 17 amino acids. V lost 2 bases, J lost 0 bases, and 14 bases lay in between. Germline CDR1 reads SGHRS; CDR2 reads YFSETQ. The CDR3 region has the DNA TGCGCCAGCAGCTTAGCTTCCGGGAGCGCGAACACCGGGGAGCTGTTTTTT. Its translation: CASSLASGSANTGELFF.

The chain is built from TRBV30 and TRBJ1-1; D uncertain. Trimming removed 1 base from V and 4 bases from J, with 10 bases in between. Germline V lookup: CDR1 GTSNPN, CDR2 SVGIG (reference sequence). This CDR3 region has 13 residues. CDR3 in amino acids: CAWSEGDGTEAFF. In DNA form, the CDR3 reads TGTGCCTGGAGTGAGGGAGATGGCACTGAAGCTTTCTTT.

This clone occurred once. The chain links TRBV18 to TRBJ2-3; 7 bases map to TRBD1. V gave up 2 bases and J gave up 7 bases; unmatched junction bases: 9. The CDR3 has 15 residues. Germline V lookup: CDR1 KGHSH, CDR2 LQKENI. The CDR3, as DNA: TGTGCCAGCTCACCAGGGACAGACCGCCAACATACGCAGTATTTT. Translated: CASSPGTDRQHTQYF.

This clone was recorded only once. The CDR3 DNA sequence: TGTGCCAGCTCACCGAGTCGTAGGAACACTGAAGCTTTCTTT. Protein sequence: CASSPSRRNTEAFF. The chain carries TRBV18 and TRBJ1-1; D uncertain. The CDR3 runs 14 residues. With 3 bases removed from V and 1 base from J, the gap between germline ends came to 9 bases. The germline V gene has CDR1 KGHSH and CDR2 LQKENI.

The rearrangement joins TRBV21-1 to TRBJ1-5. TRBV21-1 is listed as a pseudogene. The CDR3 covers 21 residues. The CDR3 loop reads CASSKVVDSHTPIYSNQPQHF. CDR3 bases: TGTGCCAGCAGCAAAGTTGTCGACTCCCATACCCCCATTTATAGCAATCAGCCCCAGCATTTT.

The rearrangement joins TRBV7-9 to TRBJ2-2; TRBD2 agrees at 8 bases. The CDR3 runs 15 residues. The J segment lost 5 bases and the V segment lost 1 base, leaving 3 bases of the junction unmatched. Germline loops: CDR1 SEHNR, CDR2 FQNEAQ (reference sequence). The CDR3 loop reads CASSLGSGTTGELFF. Written as DNA, the CDR3 is TGTGCCAGCAGCTTAGGTAGCGGGACTACCGGGGAGCTGTTTTTT.

The V call is TRBV7-9, the J call TRBJ2-2; 8 nucleotides align to TRBD2. The CDR3 has 18 amino acids. The junction had 14 bases not matched to a gene; V was cut back by 4 bases and J by 4 bases. Germline CDR1 reads SEHNR; CDR2 reads FQNEAQ (reference sequence). In DNA, the CDR3 is TGTGCCAGCAGCTCCCCCCCTCAGCGGGAGCTGCTCACCGGGGAGCTGTTTTTT. The encoded protein is CASSSPPQRELLTGELFF. Based on the CDR3 plus reference TRBV7-9 and TRBJ2-2, the full variable domain is DTGVSQNPRHKITKRGQNVTFRCDPISEHNRLYWYRQTLGQGPEFLTYFQNEAQLEKSRLLSDRFSAERPKGSFSTLEIQRTEQGDSAMYLCASSSPPQRELLTGELFFGEGSRLTVL.

V and J are TRBV7-3 and TRBJ1-1; 7 bases match TRBD1. Germline loops: CDR1 SGHTA, CDR2 FQGTGA. V lost 6 bases and J lost 1; bases outside the gene matches: 2. This CDR3 region has 13 residues. For the CDR3, the DNA is TGTGCCAGCAGACGGGACAGGAACACTGAAGCTTTCTTT. Protein sequence: CASRRDRNTEAFF.

J is TRBJ2-6 and V is TRBV6-5; tentatively, D is TRBD2 (5 bases). The V end lost 5 bases, the J end lost 0 bases, and 8 bases lay between the germline ends. The CDR3 is 15 residues long. The germline V gene encodes CDR1 MNHEY and CDR2 SVGAGI. CDR3 DNA: TGTGCCAGCAGTCGGGCGGGCTCTGGGGCCAACGTCCTGACTTTC. As protein: CASSRAGSGANVLTF.

The rearrangement links TRBV5-1 to TRBJ1-1; possibly TRBD1 for D (5 bases). Trimming took 4 bases from V and 0 from J, leaving 10 bases between them. CDR1 SGHRS and CDR2 YFSETQ come from the germline V gene. This CDR3 is 14 amino acids long. The CDR3 bases are TGCGCCAGCAGCCAAGGGGTCTTGAACACTGAAGCTTTCTTT. Its translation is CASSQGVLNTEAFF.

The DNA for the CDR3 is TGTGCCAGCTCGCCGACCCGCCAGTATGGGAGCTATGGCTACACCTTC. Translating gives CASSPTRQYGSYGYTF. The chain carries TRBV18 and TRBJ1-2; no firm D call. The CDR3 extends over 16 amino acids. The germline CDR1 and CDR2 sequences are KGHSH and LQKENI. Trimming removed 6 bases from V and 4 bases from J, with 21 bases in between.

The chain recombines TRBV7-2 with TRBJ2-4; no clear D. The V gene's germline CDR1 is SGHTA and CDR2 FQGNSA. The CDR3 runs 15 residues. V lost 5 bases to trimming and J lost 0 bases, with 11 bases between them. In nucleotides, the CDR3 is TGTGCCAGCAGCCCACGTAGATCAGCCAAAAACATTCAGTACTTC. Its protein product is CASSPRRSAKNIQYF.

This clone was recorded only once. This rearrangement joins TRBV2 to TRBJ1-2; TRBD1 might be the D (6 bases). V dropped 6 bases and J dropped 1 base, with 9 bases sitting between them. The CDR3 runs 13 residues. Germline lookup yields CDR1 SNHLY and CDR2 FYNNEI. The CDR3 protein is CASSVDSNYGYTF. The DNA for the CDR3 is TGTGCCAGCAGCGTGGACAGTAACTATGGCTACACCTTC. The variable domain in full, with the rest retrieved from reference TRBV2 and TRBJ1-2, is EPEVTQTPSHQVTQMGQEVILRCVPISNHLYFYWYRQILGQKVEFLVSFYNNEISEKSEIFDDQFSVERPDGSNFTLKIRSTKLEDSAMYFCASSVDSNYGYTFGSGTRLTVV.

This chain joins TRBV3-1 (or the pseudogene TRBV3-2) and TRBJ1-1; D is perhaps TRBD1 (6 bases). The V gene lost 7 bases and the J gene lost 5 bases, with 14 bases spanning the gap. Germline V gene lookup returns CDR1 LGHDT and CDR2 YNNKEL (reference sequence). The CDR3 is made up of 13 amino acids. The CDR3 reads CASNARGRTEAFF. The DNA of the CDR3 is TGTGCCAGCAACGCCAGGGGAAGGACTGAAGCTTTCTTT.

This clone has only one observation. The genes are TRBV30 and TRBJ2-3; 13 bases are a match to TRBD2. The ends lost 3 bases at V and 0 bases at J; junction bases unmatched: 6. Germline CDR1 reads GTSNPN; CDR2 reads SVGIG (reference sequence). This CDR3 is built from 17 residues. CDR3 loop: CAWSGLAGAPSTDTQYF. The DNA of the CDR3 is TGTGCCTGGAGCGGACTAGCGGGAGCCCCTAGCACAGATACGCAGTATTTT.

The chain is built from TRBV4-2 and TRBJ2-7, with 11 bases identical to TRBD2. The CDR3 consists of 17 residues. CDR1 and CDR2 (germline): LGHNA, YNFKEQ. Germline trimming cut 0 bases from V and 3 bases from J; bases unmatched to any gene: 7. The CDR3 DNA is TGTGCCAGCAGCCAAGATAGGGGACTAGCGGACCTCTACGAGCAGTACTTC. Protein sequence: CASSQDRGLADLYEQYF.

The V call is TRBV7-6, the J call TRBJ2-1; 7 bases match TRBD2. Germline CDR1 and CDR2: SGHVS and FNYEAQ. V shed 0 bases and J 7 bases; nucleotides not matched to a gene: 9. The CDR3 sequence is 16 residues long. The DNA for the CDR3 is TGTGCCAGCAGCTTAGCGCCGAGACTAGCTGGGAATGAGCAGTTCTTC. Translation: CASSLAPRLAGNEQFF.

The chain uses TRBV6-6 and TRBJ1-6; maybe TRBD1 (6 bases). The CDR3 extends over 15 amino acids. From germline, CDR1 is MNHNY and CDR2 SVGAGI (reference sequence). Trimming stripped 0 bases from V and 10 bases from J, with 13 bases between. In DNA, the CDR3 is TGTGCCAGCAGTTACTCAGGGCAGGGGTACTCACCCCTCCACTTT. This sequence encodes CASSYSGQGYSPLHF.

The genes are TRBV18 and TRBJ1-5; a weak D match, TRBD1 (5 bases). Germline V gene lookup returns CDR1 KGHSH and CDR2 LQKENI. Trimming pared 2 bases from V and 6 bases from J, leaving 17 bases between. The CDR3 spans 16 residues. CDR3 bases: TGTGCCAGCTCACCAAATAGGCAGGGTCTGGGTCAGCCCCAGCATTTT. Its protein product is CASSPNRQGLGQPQHF.

The chain uses TRBV7-3 and TRBJ2-2; maybe TRBD1 (6 bases). This CDR3 is 16 amino acids long. The germline gives CDR1 SGHTA, CDR2 FQGTGA. Deletions cut 8 bases from V and 1 base from J, with 17 bases between. CDR3 amino acids: CASSRGTGQNTGELFF. The DNA for the CDR3 is TGTGCCAGCTCGAGGGGGACCGGACAGAACACCGGGGAGCTGTTTTTT.

In DNA, the CDR3 is TGCGCCAGCAGCTTGGACTCAATTCTCTATGGCTACACCTTC. Its protein is CASSLDSILYGYTF. The V gene is TRBV5-1, the J gene TRBJ1-2; D unresolved. From germline, CDR1 is SGHRS and CDR2 YFSETQ. Trimming took off 0 bases at V and 4 bases at J, with 10 bases between the two ends. CDR3 length: 14 residues.

The chain employs TRBV15 and TRBJ1-5; D is unresolved. The germline V gene encodes CDR1 LNHNV and CDR2 YYDKDF (reference sequence). Trimming stripped 1 base from V and 4 bases from J, with 14 bases between. This CDR3 region has 16 residues. CDR3 DNA: TGTGCCACCAGCAGAGGCGGCTCACTGCTAAATCAGCCCCAGCATTTT. This sequence encodes CATSRGGSLLNQPQHF.

This sequence joins TRBV16 and TRBJ2-1; D gene uncertain. The V end lost 0 bases, the J end lost 6 bases, and 6 bases lay between the germline ends. This CDR3 comprises 13 residues. Per germline, CDR1 KGHSY and CDR2 FQNENV. Here the CDR3 reads CASSQSSLNEQFF. The DNA of the CDR3 is TGTGCCAGCAGCCAATCGAGCCTCAATGAGCAGTTCTTC.

The rearrangement links TRBV28 to TRBJ1-2, with 10 bases that match TRBD1. The CDR3 loop spans 16 amino acids. V shed 4 bases and J 2 bases; nucleotides not matched to a gene: 7. Germline V gives CDR1 MDHEN, CDR2 SYDVKM. The CDR3 DNA sequence: TGTGCCAGCAGTTCCGGACAGGGGGTTATGAACTATGGCTACACCTTC. Protein product: CASSSGQGVMNYGYTF.

The rearrangement links TRBV28 to TRBJ1-2, with D hard to call. With 8 bases removed from V and 3 bases from J, the gap between germline ends came to 7 bases. This CDR3 has 11 residues. Germline lookup yields CDR1 MDHEN and CDR2 SYDVKM. The CDR3 nucleotides read TGTGCCAGCGGGCGAGACTATGGCTACACCTTC. This sequence encodes CASGRDYGYTF.

The V gene is TRBV6-6, the J gene TRBJ2-5; D may be TRBD2 (6 bases). Trimming took off 5 bases at V and 0 bases at J, with 10 bases between the two ends. The CDR3 is 14 amino acids. Germline V gives CDR1 MNHNY, CDR2 SVGAGI (reference sequence). Written as DNA, the CDR3 is TGTGCCAGCAGTCTAGCGACGTACCAAGAGACCCAGTACTTC. Translating gives CASSLATYQETQYF.

The gene calls are TRBV3-1 (or the pseudogene TRBV3-2) and TRBJ2-1; tentative D call: TRBD2 (5 bases). The CDR3 is made up of 14 amino acids. The germline V gene has CDR1 LGHDT and CDR2 YNNKEL (reference sequence). V was pared by 2 bases and J by 6 bases, with 11 bases between. CDR3: CASSQFDGGNEQFF. As DNA, the CDR3 is TGTGCCAGCAGCCAATTCGACGGAGGCAATGAGCAGTTCTTC.